These 32 T cell receptor beta chains were sequenced from one sample in a study of cytomegalovirus exposure and HLA in healthy donors. Amplification used 60 Vbeta primers and 13 Jbeta primers. Data came from immunoSEQ multiplex PCR; TCRdb stores just in-frame clones and leaves some out. The repertoire holds under 200,000 clones, with roughly 72% as singletons. The sample taken for sequencing was PBMCs. These receptors all stem from a woman aged 25-40 years in good health and CMV-seropositive.

The V gene is TRBV6-5, the J gene TRBJ2-1, with D possibly being TRBD2 (6 bases). Germline-derived CDR1 and CDR2 are MNHEY and SVGAGI. This CDR3 has 15 residues. V was clipped by 7 bases and J by 4 bases, with 17 bases between them. CDR3 in amino acids: CASTRREVVYNEQFF. CDR3 nucleotides: TGTGCCAGCACTAGGAGGGAGGTAGTATACAATGAGCAGTTCTTC.

The CDR3, as DNA: TGTGCCAGCAGCACCCGGGGTAAAATTCCGGTCGATCAGCCCCAGCATTTT. It encodes CASSTRGKIPVDQPQHF. The genes are TRBV21-1 and TRBJ1-5. TRBV21-1 is given as a pseudogene. The CDR3 consists of 17 residues.

The chain links TRBV15 to TRBJ2-1, with TRBD2 as a possible D gene (6 bases). The V gene's germline CDR1 is LNHNV and CDR2 YYDKDF (reference sequence). The CDR3 is 16 amino acids. Trimming removed 0 bases at V and 5 bases at J, with 14 bases between. CDR3: CATSRDGGLDHNEQFF. The CDR3 coding sequence is TGTGCCACCAGCAGAGATGGGGGACTCGACCACAATGAGCAGTTCTTC. The full variable domain, in which reference TRBV15 and TRBJ2-1 provide the parts outside the CDR3, is DAMVIQNPRYQVTQFGKPVTLSCSQTLNHNVMYWYQQKSSQAPKLLFHYYDKDFNNEADTPDNFQSRRPNTSFCFLDIRSPGLGDTAMYLCATSRDGGLDHNEQFFGPGTRLTVL.

Regarding this clone: The sample contains more than one DNA sequence encoding this CDR3. This chain links TRBV28 with TRBJ1-2; TRBD1 is a possible D gene (5 bases). This CDR3 contains 12 residues. Trimming cost V 1 base and J 5 bases, with 5 bases left between them. Germline lookup yields CDR1 MDHEN and CDR2 SYDVKM. The CDR3 DNA is TGTGCCAGCAGTTTATCAGGGTATGGCTACACCTTC. This codes for CASSLSGYGYTF.

This chain connects TRBV9 to TRBJ2-1, with D perhaps TRBD2 (6 bases). V gave up 4 bases and J gave up 7 bases, with 21 bases separating them. CDR1 SGDLS and CDR2 YYNGEE come from the germline V gene. The CDR3 sequence is 16 residues long. The CDR3 nucleotides are TGTGCCAGCAGCCTTGCTATGGAGGGGCCGAGGAATGAGCAGTTCTTC. Its translation is CASSLAMEGPRNEQFF. Together with reference TRBV9 and TRBJ2-1, the CDR3 gives the full variable domain: DSGVTQTPKHLITATGQRVTLRCSPRSGDLSVYWYQQSLDQGLQFLIQYYNGEERAKGNILERFSAQQFPDLHSELNLSSLELGDSALYFCASSLAMEGPRNEQFFGPGTRLTVL.

The V and J genes are TRBV6-5 and TRBJ1-2; 10 nucleotides agree with TRBD1. J was trimmed by 3 bases and V by 2 bases; bases with no gene match: 3. The CDR3 sequence is 15 residues long. Germline-derived CDR1 and CDR2 are MNHEY and SVGAGI. This CDR3 reads CASSYLGTGDYGYTF. CDR3 sequence (DNA): TGTGCCAGCAGTTACCTTGGGACAGGGGACTATGGCTACACCTTC.

A few counts support this clone. The chain links TRBV27 to TRBJ2-5; no firm D call. Germline V gives CDR1 MNHEY, CDR2 SMNVEV (reference sequence). The CDR3 covers 15 residues. The V gene lost 5 bases and the J gene lost 3 bases, with 16 bases spanning the gap. The CDR3 region has the DNA TGTGCCAGCAGTCGAGACGGAGCTACGGAAGAGACCCAGTACTTC. Protein: CASSRDGATEETQYF.

This clone has a handful of counts. The genes are TRBV18 and TRBJ2-1; 8 bases map to TRBD2. This CDR3 comprises 18 residues. V dropped 3 bases and J dropped 8; count of bases not matched to a gene: 18. Germline loops: CDR1 KGHSH, CDR2 LQKENI. CDR3 nucleotides: TGTGCCAGCTCACCCTACGAGGCCGGACTAGCATCCTTTCATGAGCAGTTCTTC. The encoded protein is CASSPYEAGLASFHEQFF.

There are a few counts of this clone. The V gene is TRBV2, the J gene TRBJ2-7; a weak D match, TRBD2 (6 bases). The CDR3 runs 16 residues. Germline assignment: CDR1 SNHLY and CDR2 FYNNEI. Trimming removed 5 bases at V and 0 bases at J, with 17 bases between. The CDR3 DNA is TGTGCCAGCAGTCCGGGTGGCGGGGTAGGCTCCTACGAGCAGTACTTC. It codes for CASSPGGGVGSYEQYF.

This clone was detected once. The rearrangement links TRBV10-1 to TRBJ2-1, with a weak D call TRBD2 (6 bases). The ends were cut back, 5 bases at V and 6 bases at J, with 17 bases in the middle. Per the germline V gene, CDR1 is WNHNN and CDR2 is SYGVQD (reference sequence). The CDR3 loop spans 15 amino acids. CDR3 coding DNA: TGCGCCAGCAGTAGACATGGAGGGATAGGCAATGAGCAGTTCTTC. Translating gives CASSRHGGIGNEQFF.

This clone has a single count. J is TRBJ1-3 and V is TRBV27, with D hard to call. The CDR3 contains 17 residues. From germline, CDR1 is MNHEY and CDR2 SMNVEV (reference sequence). With 6 bases removed from V and 0 bases from J, the gap between germline ends came to 18 bases. The CDR3 DNA follows: TGTGCCAGCAGCCTACGCAGGCCCGAGAGCTCTGGAAACACCATATATTTT. Translation gives CASSLRRPESSGNTIYF.

The chain uses TRBV25-1 and TRBJ2-5; the D gene is possibly TRBD2 (5 bases). The CDR3 totals 13 residues. V was cut by 0 bases and J by 5 bases, with 7 bases left in between. In germline, CDR1 is MGHDK, CDR2 SYGVNS. The CDR3 protein is CASSEYGVETQYF. In DNA form, the CDR3 reads TGTGCCAGCAGTGAATACGGGGTGGAGACCCAGTACTTC. The variable domain in full, with the rest retrieved from reference TRBV25-1 and TRBJ2-5, is EADIYQTPRYLVIGTGKKITLECSQTMGHDKMYWYQQDPGMELHLIHYSYGVNSTEKGDLSSESTVSRIRTEHFPLTLESARPSHTSQYLCASSEYGVETQYFGPGTRLLVL.

The chain links TRBV9 to TRBJ2-1; D possibly corresponds to TRBD1 (6 bases). The CDR3 runs 15 residues. Germline V gene data show CDR1 as SGDLS and CDR2 as YYNGEE. Between the trimmed V and J ends, which lost 3 bases and 4 bases, there was a span of 14 bases. The CDR3: CASSEQDREYNEQFF. In DNA form, the CDR3 reads TGTGCCAGCAGCGAGCAGGACAGAGAGTACAATGAGCAGTTCTTC.

The chain links TRBV4-1 to TRBJ2-7; 8 nucleotides line up with TRBD1. CDR1 is MGHRA and CDR2 is YSYEKL in the germline V gene. The CDR3 is 18 residues long. With V trimmed by 0 bases and J by 4 bases, 14 bases remained unmatched. The CDR3 DNA sequence: TGCGCCAGCAGCCAAGAATTGCGGGACAGGACAGCCTTTTACGAGCAGTACTTC. Encoded protein: CASSQELRDRTAFYEQYF.

J is TRBJ2-1 and V is TRBV9, with TRBD2 identical over 7 bases. Germline CDR1 is SGDLS and CDR2 is YYNGEE. J gave up 9 bases and V 3 bases, and 6 bases lay outside the gene matches. The CDR3 sequence is 13 residues long. The CDR3 bases are TGTGCCAGCAGCGGCCCCGGGGAGGGTGAGCAGTTCTTC. This codes for CASSGPGEGEQFF.

This clone was seen only a few times. The chain is built from TRBV9 and TRBJ1-6; TRBD1 aligns across 9 bases. V shed 4 bases and J 8 bases; nucleotides not matched to a gene: 7. The CDR3 totals 15 residues. Germline V gene data show CDR1 as SGDLS and CDR2 as YYNGEE. CDR3 in amino acids: CASSPLQGADSPLHF. As DNA, the CDR3 is TGTGCCAGCAGCCCACTACAGGGGGCCGATTCACCCCTCCACTTT.

The chain couples TRBV18 to TRBJ1-1, with 8 nucleotides matching TRBD1. CDR1 and CDR2 from the germline V gene are KGHSH and LQKENI. The CDR3 is 13 amino acids. V lost 6 bases, J lost 5 bases, and 5 bases stayed unmatched. CDR3 DNA: TGTGCCAGCTCGCCAACAGGGGGAACTGAAGCTTTCTTT. It encodes CASSPTGGTEAFF. Drawing the rest from reference TRBV18 and TRBJ1-1, the complete variable domain is NAGVMQNPRHLVRRRGQEARLRCSPMKGHSHVYWYRQLPEEGLKFMVYLQKENIIDESGMPKERFSAEFPKEGPSILRIQQVVRGDSAAYFCASSPTGGTEAFFGQGTRLTVV.

This clone has just one count. V is TRBV7-9 and J is TRBJ2-4, with a tentative D call TRBD2 (6 bases). The CDR3 sequence is 18 residues long. The germline V gene has CDR1 SEHNR and CDR2 FQNEAQ (reference sequence). The V gene lost 5 bases and the J gene lost 0 bases, with 20 bases spanning the gap. For the CDR3, the DNA is TGTGCCAGCAGCCAGCGAGAGGGACTTACACTAGCCAAAAACATTCAGTACTTC. Protein sequence: CASSQREGLTLAKNIQYF.

The gene calls are TRBV18 and TRBJ1-1, with TRBD1 as a possible D gene (5 bases). V lost 6 bases and J 1 base, leaving 9 bases between the germline ends. The CDR3 is made up of 13 amino acids. Germline V gives CDR1 KGHSH, CDR2 LQKENI. DNA for the CDR3: TGTGCCAGCTCTCTAACAGGGAACACTGAAGCTTTCTTT. Its translation is CASSLTGNTEAFF.

The V and J genes are TRBV5-4 and TRBJ2-6; tentatively, D is TRBD2 (5 bases). Per the germline V gene, CDR1 is SGHNT and CDR2 is YYREEE (reference sequence). V shed 4 bases and J shed 4 bases, with 12 bases lying between them. The CDR3 is 15 residues long. The CDR3 region has the DNA TGTGCCAGCAGCCCACCCGGGAACGGGGCCAACGTCCTGACTTTC. It specifies CASSPPGNGANVLTF.

This clone has more than one count but fewer than ten. CDR3 region: CAISESILARGNEQFF. The CDR3 DNA follows: TGTGCCATCAGTGAGTCAATATTGGCCAGGGGGAATGAGCAGTTCTTC. The V gene is TRBV10-3, the J gene TRBJ2-1; 7 bases agree with TRBD1. Germline V lookup: CDR1 ENHRY, CDR2 SYGVKD. The CDR3 has 16 residues. V lost 0 bases to trimming and J lost 7 bases; unmatched junction nucleotides: 9.

This clone was observed a single time. The rearrangement uses TRBV7-8 and TRBJ1-2, with 9 nucleotides matching TRBD1. Germline lookup yields CDR1 SGHVS and CDR2 FQNEAQ. The CDR3 extends over 19 amino acids. V trimming: 2 bases; J trimming: 6 bases; junction bases outside the gene matches: 19. The CDR3 DNA follows: TGTGCCAGCAGCTTAATTCGGTTGCCTGGACAGGGGATTCGTGATGGCTACACCTTC. Translating gives CASSLIRLPGQGIRDGYTF.

This chain links TRBV10-3 with TRBJ1-4, with D possibly being TRBD1 (5 bases). Germline V gene data show CDR1 as ENHRY and CDR2 as SYGVKD. Deletions cut 3 bases from V and 15 bases from J, with 20 bases between. The CDR3 is 14 amino acids. CDR3 DNA sequence: TGTGCCATCAGTGACCCCCGCGGGACCGGCGGCGTGTTTTTT. Its translation: CAISDPRGTGGVFF.

V usage is TRBV6-5 and J usage is TRBJ2-5, with D tentatively TRBD1 (5 bases). The V gene's germline CDR1 is MNHEY and CDR2 SVGAGI. V shed 0 bases and J shed 7 bases, with 18 bases lying between them. This CDR3 is built from 16 residues. In nucleotides, the CDR3 is TGTGCCAGCAGTTACTCTTTCACGTCAGGGAAGGGGACCCAGTACTTC. It codes for CASSYSFTSGKGTQYF.

The J gene is TRBJ2-1, the V gene TRBV6-5; 10 bases agree with TRBD2. CDR1 MNHEY and CDR2 SVGAGI come from the germline V gene. The CDR3 runs 15 residues. V lost 8 bases to trimming and J lost 0 bases; unmatched junction nucleotides: 4. CDR3 protein: CASFSSGSSYNEQFF. CDR3 coding DNA: TGTGCCAGCTTCTCTAGCGGGAGCTCCTACAATGAGCAGTTCTTC.

The chain carries TRBV29-1 and TRBJ2-7; TRBD1 might be the D (6 bases). Germline V gene data show CDR1 as SQVTM and CDR2 as ANQGSEA. CDR3 length: 12 amino acids. Trimming took 6 bases from V and 2 from J, leaving 11 bases between them. The CDR3 loop reads CSVTGSTYEQYF. As DNA, the CDR3 is TGCAGCGTCACAGGGTCAACCTACGAGCAGTACTTC.

The chain combines TRBV7-2 with TRBJ2-3; D call uncertain. The CDR3 consists of 13 residues. Trimming removed 2 bases at V and 2 bases at J, with 5 bases between. CDR1 and CDR2 from the germline V gene are SGHTA and FQGNSA. The DNA of the CDR3 is TGTGCCAGCAGCTTAACTTACACAGATACGCAGTATTTT. This gives the protein CASSLTYTDTQYF.

The V and J genes are TRBV28 and TRBJ2-7, with a possible D match to TRBD1 (6 bases). Trimming removed 4 bases at V and 3 bases at J, with 22 bases between. Germline values: CDR1 MDHEN, CDR2 SYDVKM. This CDR3 is 17 amino acids long. The CDR3 spells CASSSPSRDTLIYEQYF. The CDR3 DNA reads TGTGCCAGCAGTTCACCTTCCCGGGACACTCTAATCTACGAGCAGTACTTC. The whole variable domain, filled in from reference TRBV28 and TRBJ2-7, reads DVKVTQSSRYLVKRTGEKVFLECVQDMDHENMFWYRQDPGLGLRLIYFSYDVKMKEKGDIPEGYSVSREKKERFSLILESASTNQTSMYLCASSSPSRDTLIYEQYFGPGTRLTVT.

This clone was detected a few times. This chain links TRBV28 with TRBJ2-7; D is uncertain. Germline loops: CDR1 MDHEN, CDR2 SYDVKM. The CDR3 is made up of 12 amino acids. V lost 4 bases and J lost 5, with 9 bases in between. The CDR3 DNA sequence: TGTGCCAGCAGTTCAGGAATCCACGAGCAGTACTTC. The encoded protein is CASSSGIHEQYF.

The J gene is TRBJ2-1, the V gene TRBV9; 12 bases are shared with TRBD2. The CDR3 spans 17 residues. CDR1 is SGDLS and CDR2 is YYNGEE in the germline V gene. Trimming cost V 3 bases and J 0 bases; bases outside gene matches: 4. CDR3 residues: CASSARTSGASYNEQFF. The CDR3 coding sequence is TGTGCCAGCAGCGCCCGGACTAGCGGGGCCTCCTACAATGAGCAGTTCTTC.

This clone has just a few counts. The chain recombines TRBV6-5 with TRBJ2-1; D unresolved. V was cut by 4 bases and J by 5 bases, with 18 bases left in between. This CDR3 contains 16 residues. The germline CDR1 and CDR2 sequences are MNHEY and SVGAGI. CDR3 residues: CASSSHSTDRNNEQFF. The CDR3 coding sequence is TGTGCCAGCAGTTCTCACAGTACTGACCGAAACAATGAGCAGTTCTTC.

V usage is TRBV7-2 and J usage is TRBJ2-7; TRBD2 aligns across 8 bases. This CDR3 is built from 15 residues. The V segment lost 5 bases and the J segment 4 bases; nucleotides outside the gene matches: 10. Looked up from germline, CDR1 is SGHTA and CDR2 is FQGNSA. The CDR3 bases are TGTGCCAGCAGCCCTATAGCGGGGCAACCATACGAGCAGTACTTC. Its protein product is CASSPIAGQPYEQYF.